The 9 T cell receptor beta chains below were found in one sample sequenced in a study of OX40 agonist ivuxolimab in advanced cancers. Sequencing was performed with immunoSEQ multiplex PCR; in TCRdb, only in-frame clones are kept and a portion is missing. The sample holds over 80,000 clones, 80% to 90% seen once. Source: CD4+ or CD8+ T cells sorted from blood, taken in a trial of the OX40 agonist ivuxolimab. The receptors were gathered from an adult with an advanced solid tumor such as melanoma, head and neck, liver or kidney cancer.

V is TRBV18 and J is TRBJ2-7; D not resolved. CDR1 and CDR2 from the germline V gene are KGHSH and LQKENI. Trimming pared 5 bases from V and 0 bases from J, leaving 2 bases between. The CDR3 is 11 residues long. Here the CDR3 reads CASSGSYEQYF. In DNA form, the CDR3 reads TGTGCCAGCTCAGGCTCCTACGAGCAGTACTTC.

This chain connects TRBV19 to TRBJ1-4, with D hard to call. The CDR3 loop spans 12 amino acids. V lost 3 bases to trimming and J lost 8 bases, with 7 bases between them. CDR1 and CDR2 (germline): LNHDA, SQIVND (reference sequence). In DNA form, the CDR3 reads TGTGCCAGTAGTATCGGCGGGGAAAAACTGTTTTTT. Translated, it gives CASSIGGEKLFF. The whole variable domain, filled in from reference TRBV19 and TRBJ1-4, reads DGGITQSPKYLFRKEGQNVTLSCEQNLNHDAMYWYRQDPGQGLRLIYYSQIVNDFQKGDIAEGYSVSREKKESFPLTVTSAQKNPTAFYLCASSIGGEKLFFGSGTQLSVL.

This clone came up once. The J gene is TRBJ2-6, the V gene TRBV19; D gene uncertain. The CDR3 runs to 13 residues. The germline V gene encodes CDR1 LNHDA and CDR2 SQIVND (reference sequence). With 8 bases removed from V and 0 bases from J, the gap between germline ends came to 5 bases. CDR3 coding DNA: TGTGCCAGTTTGCGCTCTGGGGCCAACGTCCTGACTTTC. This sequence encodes CASLRSGANVLTF.

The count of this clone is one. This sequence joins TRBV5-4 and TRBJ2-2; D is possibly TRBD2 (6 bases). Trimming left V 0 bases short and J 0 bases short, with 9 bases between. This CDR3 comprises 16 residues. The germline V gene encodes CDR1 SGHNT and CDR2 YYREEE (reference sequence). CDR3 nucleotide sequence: TGTGCCAGCAGCTTGGATCCGGGAGCGAACACCGGGGAGCTGTTTTTT. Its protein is CASSLDPGANTGELFF.

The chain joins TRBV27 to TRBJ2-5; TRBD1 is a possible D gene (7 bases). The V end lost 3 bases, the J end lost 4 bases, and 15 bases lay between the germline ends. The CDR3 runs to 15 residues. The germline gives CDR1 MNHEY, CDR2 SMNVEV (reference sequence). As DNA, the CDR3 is TGTGCCAGCAGTTTGAATAGGCAGGGGGGAGAGACCCAGTACTTC. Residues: CASSLNRQGGETQYF.

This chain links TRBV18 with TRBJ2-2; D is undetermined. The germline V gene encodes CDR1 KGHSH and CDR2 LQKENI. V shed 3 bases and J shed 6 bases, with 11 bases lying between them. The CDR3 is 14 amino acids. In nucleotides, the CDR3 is TGTGCCAGCTCACCGACCGGACGGGCCGGGGAGCTGTTTTTT. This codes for CASSPTGRAGELFF.

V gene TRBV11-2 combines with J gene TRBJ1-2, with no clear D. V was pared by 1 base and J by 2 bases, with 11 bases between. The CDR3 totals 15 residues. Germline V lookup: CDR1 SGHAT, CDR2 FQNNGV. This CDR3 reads CASSLGDGRNYGYTF. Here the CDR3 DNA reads TGTGCCAGCAGCTTAGGCGACGGGCGGAACTATGGCTACACCTTC.

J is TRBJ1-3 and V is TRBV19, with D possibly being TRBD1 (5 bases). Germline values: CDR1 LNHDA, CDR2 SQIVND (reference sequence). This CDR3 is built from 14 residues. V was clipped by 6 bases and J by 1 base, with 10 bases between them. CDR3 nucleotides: TGTGCCAGTAGCCAAGAGGGGTCTGGAAACACCATATATTTT. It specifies CASSQEGSGNTIYF.

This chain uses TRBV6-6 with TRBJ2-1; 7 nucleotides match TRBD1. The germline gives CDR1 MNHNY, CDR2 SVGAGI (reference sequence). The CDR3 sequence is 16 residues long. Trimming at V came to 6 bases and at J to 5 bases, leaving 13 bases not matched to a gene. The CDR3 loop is CASRKAGTAIHNEQFF. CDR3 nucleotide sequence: TGTGCCAGCAGGAAGGCCGGGACAGCGATCCACAATGAGCAGTTCTTC.